The clone carrying this T cell receptor beta chain has only a few counts. This sample stems from a study of blood T cells in healthy people across ages. Primers used in a second PCR of about 7 to 12 cycles were a sample-barcoded 5' primer and a J-beta primer mix. Each CDR3 protein gets one entry after TCRdb re-called the 5' RACE reads with MiXCR. The table records about 780,000 distinct CDR3 sequences, around 62% of them present only once. CDR3 length: 19 residues. Germline V lookup: CDR1 DFQATT, CDR2 SNEGSKA (reference sequence). Losses at the gene ends were 5 bases for V and 1 base for J; bases not matched to a gene: 15.

The chain is built from TRBV20-1 and TRBJ2-4; 12 nucleotides line up with TRBD2. The TCR comes from a man aged 25-45 years in good health. The material sequenced was blood. CDR3 DNA sequence: TGCAGTGCTCCCGGACTAGCGGGGACCCTCGGATGGGCCAAAAACATTCAGTACTTC. Protein sequence: CSAPGLAGTLGWAKNIQYF.